The present entry profiles one T cell receptor (beta chain) with its context. The antigen it recognizes is unknown. No quality values exist for individual bases; no much larger clone is one base distant. A second Seattle source provided samples from volunteer blood donors who had recovered from COVID-19. The collaborating institutions used their own protocols to collect whole blood in K2EDTA tubes. For TCRbeta analysis, collaborator samples were shipped as frozen whole blood, as isolated PBMCs, or as DNA extracted from either sample type. The sample is drawn from a study of blood T cell repertoires in COVID-19 (TCRdb year 2020). Describing the broader study: Collaborator samples came from the United States, Italy and Spain and covered acute and convalescent phases of COVID-19. The material from the prospective study consisted of cDNA or gDNA derived from T cells, B-cell-depleted T cells, or PBMCs. Subjects who had been exposed to COVID-19, were actively infected with it, or had recovered from it provided the deeply sampled blood TCRbeta repertoires that made up the dataset. The repertoires were made available in a free public database intended to serve as a resource for research on the immune response to SARS-CoV-2. The samples were drawn from two sources: the first 160 participants of the ongoing ImmuneRACE study, and 950 to 1,500 subjects contributed by 6 global collaborators. Nearly every sample came with metadata listing a de-identified subject ID, COVID-19 status, age in years and sex. HLA class I and class II types, where available, came from metadata supplied by the sample provider rather than from assay-based typing.

TCRbeta CDR3 regions were amplified from genomic DNA by means of the immunoSEQ Assay, a bias-controlled multiplex PCR. The authors' pipeline ran thus. Nucleated cell counts per sample were estimated from amplification of reference gene primers within the assay. To quantify the absolute abundance of each unique TCRbeta CDR3 rearrangement, sequence reads were collapsed and filtered. For each sample, productive Simpson clonality was calculated as the square root of Simpson's diversity index across productive rearrangements. Sourced from immuneACCESS, this table was stored by TCRdb with only in-frame sequences that have V and J called. A share of the clones is absent; for the studies checked, an unresolved V gene accounts for under half, and the remainder has no known explanation. Clone size and V and J calls were adopted from that table, with D and trimming inferred from the DNA. In all, the sample holds 300,000 or so clones, and about 87% of those were seen once. In total, the top ten clones hold just under 7% of the sample.

The CDR3 runs 12 residues from the cysteine to the phenylalanine. Only the CDR3 portion is preserved as DNA: 36 bases, with reading frame beginning at the first base. V is pared back by 8 bases and J by 4 bases, with 11 bases lying between the germline termini. Taken from the germline V gene, the CDR1 and CDR2 loops are SNHLY and FYNNEI. Overall study outcomes, separate from this receptor: The quantity of clinical and demographic metadata differed by source and by participant and was supplied without curation.

The material sequenced was peripheral blood. The V and J segments used are TRBV2 and TRBJ1-1; the best D guess is TRBD1, with 5 bases matching. The TCR originated in a young woman who had recovered from COVID-19. CDR3 region: CASCGAPTEAFF. The nucleotide sequence is TGTGCCAGCTGTGGGGCCCCCACTGAAGCTTTCTTT.